The clone carrying this T cell receptor (beta chain) was detected once. Its antigen remains unknown. The entry originates in a study of T cell repertoires in cytomegalovirus infection. Whole-study context: Indications came from public TCR beta signatures; they pointed to CMV infection and to a matching HLA type.

From the reads, TCRdb called clonotypes with MiXCR, one entry per CDR3 protein. The table shows around 570,000 distinct CDR3 sequences, with 40% occurring only once. The CDR3 is 14 residues long. Germline V gives CDR1 SNHLY, CDR2 FYNNEI. J gave up 5 bases and V 6 bases, and 8 bases lay outside the gene matches. The source of this sequence is a human donor in good health (CMV status not recorded). Some clones in this sample may be carry-over from other donors' samples. This sequence joins TRBV2 and TRBJ2-3; 7 bases are a match to TRBD1. The sequences come from cultured PBMCs, collected from culture after CMV antigen stimulation. The CDR3 here is CASSANRGQDTQYF. For the CDR3, the DNA is TGTGCCAGCAGCGCAAACAGGGGACAAGATACGCAGTATTTT.